The rows below give T cell receptor beta chains drawn from one sample of a study of coeliac disease. This table comes from immunoSEQ multiplex PCR, and its TCRdb copy is limited to in-frame clones, with some not included. Of roughly 7,000 clones listed, roughly 63% are singletons. Material: lamina propria lymphocytes from the gut. These receptors were collected from an older woman with active celiac disease. CDR3s include the opening cysteine and the closing phenylalanine or tryptophan. The order of the fields is D gene, J gene, clone size, V gene, CDR3 DNA, CDR3 protein. The D gene is left open where the match is weak. Clone size is stated in some rows and not others, as once, few, many or a class when expanded.

>TRBD2|TRBJ2-1|.|TRBV6-4
TGTGCCAGCAGTGACGATGAAATAGCGGGGTCTAAGTTCTTC
CASSDDEIAGSKFF
>.|TRBJ2-3|.|TRBV5-5
TGTGCCAGCAGCGGCGGGTTACGGCTGAGGACAGATACGCAGTATTTT
CASSGGLRLRTDTQYF
>.|TRBJ2-3|.|TRBV7-7
TGTGCTAGCAGCTCAATAGCTGGAGATACGCAGTATTTT
CASSSIAGDTQYF
>.|TRBJ2-4|.|TRBV19
TGTGCCAGTAGTATAGACGACCACAGAACGGAATCGGCCAAAAACATTCAGTACTTC
CASSIDDHRTESAKNIQYF
>.|TRBJ2-1|.|TRBV7-2
TGTGCCAGCGGGAGGAAAGCGGGTCCAGACAATGAGCAGTTCTTC
CASGRKAGPDNEQFF
>TRBD1|TRBJ1-5|.|TRBV7-9
TGTGCCAGCAGTTCCGAGGGACAGGGTGGCAATCAGCCCCAGCATTTT
CASSSEGQGGNQPQHF
>.|TRBJ2-5|.|TRBV7-9
TGTGCCAGCAGTCTCGACAGAGAGCAGTACTTC
CASSLDREQYF
>.|TRBJ2-3|few|TRBV25-1
TGTGCCAGCAGTGCGGGGGTGGGCCTATACACAGATACGCAGTATTTT
CASSAGVGLYTDTQYF
>TRBD2|TRBJ2-2|.|TRBV7-2
TGTGCCAGCAGCCCGCCTAGCGGGAGGAACACCGGGGAGCTGTTTTTT
CASSPPSGRNTGELFF
>.|TRBJ1-3|.|TRBV16
TGTGCCAGCAGCCAATCCCCTTGGGGGGGGACCTCTGGAAACACCATATATTTT
CASSQSPWGGTSGNTIYF
>.|TRBJ1-1|.|TRBV6-6
TGTGCCAGCAGAGAGGAGGGCGCTTTCTTT
CASREEGAFF
>.|TRBJ1-3|.|TRBV5-4
TGTGCCAGCAGCACAAACAGGGCTGGAAACACCATATATTTT
CASSTNRAGNTIYF
>.|TRBJ2-1|.|TRBV7-2
TGTGCCAGCAGTTTCGACAAGAGCTCCTACAATGAGCAGTTCTTC
CASSFDKSSYNEQFF
>.|TRBJ1-1|.|TRBV7-2
TGTGCCAGCAGCTTAGAGGGGGGGCGGACTGAAGCTTTCTTT
CASSLEGGRTEAFF
>.|TRBJ1-1|few|TRBV4-1
TGCGCCAGCAGCCTCCTCAGGGAAAGGGACACTGAAGCTTTCTTT
CASSLLRERDTEAFF
>TRBD2|TRBJ2-1|.|TRBV9
TGTGCCAGCAGCTCCCGGCCAGCGGGGCTTTTCAATGAGCAGTTCTTC
CASSSRPAGLFNEQFF